This TCR beta chain was captured in a study of glioma-infiltrating T cells after dendritic cell vaccination. Germline loops: CDR1 SGHVS, CDR2 FQNEAQ. V dropped 6 bases and J dropped 2 bases, with 14 bases sitting between them. The CDR3 loop spans 14 amino acids. Primers: 60 V beta forward and 13 J beta reverse. Using immunoSEQ multiplex PCR, the repertoire was profiled, and TCRdb retains in-frame clones only, with some absent. The repertoire consists of some 100,000 clones, with roughly 83% occurring once and the leading ten covering almost 6%. The source is a human donor with glioblastoma. The chain has TRBV7-8 and TRBJ2-7; the D gene is possibly TRBD1 (6 bases). Source: blood, taken before dendritic cell vaccination. The DNA of the CDR3 is TGTGCCAGCAGATCTAAGGACAGCGCCTACGAGCAGTACTTC. Its protein is CASRSKDSAYEQYF.